This T cell receptor (beta chain) was recovered during a study of tumor-infiltrating lymphocytes in primary liver carcinoma. The investigators made TCR beta cDNA from approximately 510 ng total RNA, using a constant-region primer. Employing slightly modified ARM-PCR, three nested multiplex PCR rounds were run, and these gave rise to the TCR beta libraries. TRBV1-TRBV30 forward and Cbeta reverse primers drove the first two roughly 10-cycle rounds. TCRdb fed the multiplex PCR reads into MiXCR, producing one record per CDR3 protein. This sample carries 110,000 or so distinct CDR3 sequences, around 80% of them seen once, and the ten largest clones take about a fifth. The CDR3 sequence is 17 residues long. Both RNA and DNA were isolated together from about 21-30 mg of bulk tissue that had not been sorted. Primary liver carcinoma, confirmed by histopathology, was surgically resected. At sampling, these chronic HBV carriers had received no treatment.

A note on this clonotype: A read error may account for a junction end that differs from germline.

The receptor was isolated from a man aged 35 to 55 with primary liver carcinoma and hepatitis B virus infection. The sample consisted of liver tumor tissue from sampling region 3. Subset given: tumor region T3, left-lateral pole. The J gene is TRBJ2-3, the V gene TRBV12-3 or TRBV12-4; 11 nucleotides match TRBD2. CDR3 residues: CVSSSPTSGRSTDTQCF. The CDR3 DNA reads TGTGTCAGCAGTTCCCCAACTAGCGGGAGAAGTACAGATACGCAGTGTTTT.